A single TCR beta chain is shown here with its context. The antigen is undetermined. The sample comes from a study of T cells after yellow fever vaccination. Study-wide background: Fractions with few cells were prepared using SMART-Seq v4 Ultra Low Input.

Trimming took 6 bases from V and 4 from J, leaving 18 bases between them. Per the germline V gene, CDR1 is MNHEY and CDR2 is SMNVEV (reference sequence). The CDR3 has 15 residues. Template-switching 5'RACE yielded the TCR cDNA; a universal primer site and UMIs were added in the process. MiXCR, applied by TCRdb to the 5' RACE reads, yields one record per CDR3 protein. Seen here are some 560,000 distinct CDR3 sequences, around a sixth observed once, and the top ten hold around 16%. Study findings and constraints: Boosting was followed by the reappearance of most primary-vaccination clones (about 97% CD4, 85% to 90% CD8).

The source was PBMCs, collected 4 to 5 days after the first yellow fever vaccination. The source is a young man who received the YFV17D yellow fever vaccine. The V call is TRBV27, the J call TRBJ1-2, with a tentative D call TRBD1 (5 bases). CDR3: CASRDKSRLAYGYTF. CDR3 sequence (DNA): TGTGCCAGCAGGGACAAGTCCCGCCTGGCCTATGGCTACACCTTC.